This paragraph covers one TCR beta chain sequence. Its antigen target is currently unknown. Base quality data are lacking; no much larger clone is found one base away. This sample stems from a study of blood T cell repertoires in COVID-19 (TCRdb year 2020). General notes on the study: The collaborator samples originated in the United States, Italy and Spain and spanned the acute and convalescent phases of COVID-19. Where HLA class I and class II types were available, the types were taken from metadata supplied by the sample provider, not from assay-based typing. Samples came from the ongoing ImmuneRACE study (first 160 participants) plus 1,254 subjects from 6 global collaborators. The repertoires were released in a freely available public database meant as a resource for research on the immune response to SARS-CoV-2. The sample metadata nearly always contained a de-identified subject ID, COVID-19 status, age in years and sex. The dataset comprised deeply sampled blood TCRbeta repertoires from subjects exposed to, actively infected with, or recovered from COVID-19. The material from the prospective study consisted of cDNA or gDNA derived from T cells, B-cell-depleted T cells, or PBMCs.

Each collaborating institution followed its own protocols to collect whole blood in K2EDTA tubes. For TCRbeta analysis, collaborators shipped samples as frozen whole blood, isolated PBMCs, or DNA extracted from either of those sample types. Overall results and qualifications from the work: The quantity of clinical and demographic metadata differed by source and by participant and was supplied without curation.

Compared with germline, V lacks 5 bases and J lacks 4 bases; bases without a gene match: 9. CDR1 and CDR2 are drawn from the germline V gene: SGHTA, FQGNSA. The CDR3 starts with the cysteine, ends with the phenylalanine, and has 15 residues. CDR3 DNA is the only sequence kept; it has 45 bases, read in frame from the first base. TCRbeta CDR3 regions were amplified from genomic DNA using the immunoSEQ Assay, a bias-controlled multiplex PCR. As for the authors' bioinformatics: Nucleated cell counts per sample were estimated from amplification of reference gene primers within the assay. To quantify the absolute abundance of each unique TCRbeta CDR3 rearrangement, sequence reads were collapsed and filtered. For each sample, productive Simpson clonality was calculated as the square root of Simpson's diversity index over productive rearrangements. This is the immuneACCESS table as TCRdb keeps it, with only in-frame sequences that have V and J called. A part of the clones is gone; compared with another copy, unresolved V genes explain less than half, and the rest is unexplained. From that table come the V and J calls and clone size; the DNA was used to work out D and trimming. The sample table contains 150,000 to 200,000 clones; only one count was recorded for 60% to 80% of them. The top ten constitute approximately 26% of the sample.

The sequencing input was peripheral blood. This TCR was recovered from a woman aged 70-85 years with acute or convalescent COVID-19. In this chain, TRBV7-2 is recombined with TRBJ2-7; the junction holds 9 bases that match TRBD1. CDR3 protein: CASSTGQGSVYEQYF. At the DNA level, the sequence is TGTGCCAGCAGCACAGGACAGGGGAGTGTTTACGAGCAGTACTTC. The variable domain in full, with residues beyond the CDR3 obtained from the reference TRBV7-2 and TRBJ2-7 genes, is GAGVSQSPSNKVTEKGKDVELRCDPISGHTALYWYRQSLGQGLEFLIYFQGNSAPDKSGLPSDRFSAERTGGSVSTLTIQRTQQEDSAVYLCASSTGQGSVYEQYFGPGTRLTVT.